The clone carrying this T cell receptor beta chain has at least ten counts. The target antigen is unknown. The sorted-subset TCR libraries were prepared using some 960,000 CD4+ or CD8+ T cells as the starting material. The authors made cDNA by 5'RACE with 10-nucleotide random UMIs. TCRdb re-called the 5' RACE reads through MiXCR, storing one row per CDR3 protein. The profile shows some 37,000 distinct CDR3 sequences, 4.8% of them singletons. The data are from a study of neurological immune-mediated disorders. Whole-study results and caveats: The greatest TCR clonal expansion occurred in HTLV-1-associated myelopathy and the least in multiple sclerosis, which fell below healthy controls. None of the CDR3 amino acid sequences of expanded clones recurred across subjects, suggesting private repertoires in all groups.

The CDR3 is 15 residues long. In germline, CDR1 is KGHDR, CDR2 SFDVKD. The ends lost 5 bases at V and 0 bases at J; junction bases unmatched: 3. This chain links TRBV24-1 with TRBJ2-1; 7 nucleotides agree with TRBD2. This receptor was obtained from a man younger than 30 in good health. Specimen: CD4+ T cells from blood. CDR3 sequence (DNA): TGTGCCACCAGTGCCGGGGGGACCTCCTACAATGAGCAGTTCTTC. Encoded protein: CATSAGGTSYNEQFF.